The clone carrying this T cell receptor beta chain was counted between two and nine times. Its target is unknown. The CDR3 spans 14 residues. Germline V gene sequence: CDR1 SSHAT, CDR2 FNYEAQ (reference sequence). With 5 bases clipped from V and 5 bases from J, the junction kept 3 bases outside the gene matches. It was via CD45RO/CCR7/CD25/CD127/CD95/CD27 that CD4+ naive, central memory, regulatory and stem cell-like memory cells were sorted. This entry is derived from a study of beta chain features in type 1 diabetes. As for the study in general: The patient and healthy donor groups were comparable for age, gender and cell yields.

General observations from the study: More deletions and fewer insertions at VDJ junctions were found in patients with type 1 diabetes.

Isolated RNA was reverse transcribed in full, so expressed TCRB transcripts were sequenced. TCRdb's table, derived via immunoSEQ multiplex PCR, lists solely in-frame clones and lacks some. Of under 250,000 clones listed, 13% to 15% were seen once; the top ten hold more than 0.025%. The chain has TRBV7-7 and TRBJ2-1, with 10 bases matching TRBD2. Specimen: naive CD4+ T cells from blood. This TCR derives from a woman aged 40 to 55 in good health. The CDR3 DNA reads TGTGCCAGCAGCATTAGCGGGGGGCACAATGAGCAGTTCTTC. This gives the protein CASSISGGHNEQFF.